The 15 T cell receptor beta chains presented below share a single source sample, sequenced in a study of CD8+ T cells in alopecia areata. Extraction and reverse transcription of RNA yielded cDNA as the sequencing template. Generated by immunoSEQ multiplex PCR, the TCRdb table keeps only in-frame clones and is missing some. The sample yields fewer than 80,000 clones, approximately 64% seen once. Here the sequenced sample was CD8+ T cells sorted from blood, taken at week 0. These TCRs come from a human donor with alopecia areata.

V is TRBV29-1 and J is TRBJ2-3, with 8 bases that match TRBD1. Trimming took 6 bases from V and 3 from J; bases not matched to a gene: 11. The CDR3 runs to 15 residues. Looked up from germline, CDR1 is SQVTM and CDR2 is ANQGSEA. CDR3 region: CSVDLGQDETDTQYF. For the CDR3, the DNA is TGCAGCGTCGACCTGGGACAGGACGAGACAGATACGCAGTATTTT.

This clone was detected a few times. The rearrangement links TRBV25-1 to TRBJ2-3; no definite D call. V was clipped by 3 bases and J by 4 bases, with 2 bases between them. CDR1 is MGHDK, CDR2 SYGVNS, per germline. The CDR3 has 11 amino acids. The CDR3 region is CASSDADTQYF. The CDR3 DNA is TGTGCCAGCAGTGACGCAGATACGCAGTATTTT.

This sequence joins TRBV30 and TRBJ2-7; 7 bases agree with TRBD1. Germline lookup yields CDR1 GTSNPN and CDR2 SVGIG (reference sequence). V shed 0 bases and J 3 bases; nucleotides not matched to a gene: 8. This CDR3 spans 15 amino acids. The CDR3 nucleotides are TGTGCCTGGAGTGTAGGGGACAGCCTTTTCTACGAGCAGTACTTC. It codes for CAWSVGDSLFYEQYF.

This clone was picked up one time. The chain has TRBV7-9 and TRBJ2-1; D call uncertain. The CDR3 is 14 residues long. Germline CDR1 and CDR2: SEHNR and FQNEAQ (reference sequence). Trimming pared 5 bases from V and 0 bases from J, leaving 8 bases between. The CDR3 is CASSGGSSYNEQFF. The CDR3 bases are TGTGCCAGCAGCGGTGGCAGCTCCTACAATGAGCAGTTCTTC.

This clone was recorded once. The chain links TRBV9 to TRBJ1-4; no definite D call. Trimming removed 0 bases from V and 0 bases from J, with 6 bases in between. This CDR3 has 15 amino acids. In germline, CDR1 is SGDLS, CDR2 YYNGEE. Here the CDR3 reads CASSVEAATNEKLFF. The CDR3 DNA follows: TGTGCCAGCAGCGTAGAGGCGGCAACTAATGAAAAACTGTTTTTT.

The rearrangement joins TRBV29-1 to TRBJ1-2, with 7 bases fitting TRBD1. Trimming removed 6 bases from V and 2 bases from J; junction bases left unmatched: 9. The germline V gene has CDR1 SQVTM and CDR2 ANQGSEA. The CDR3 has 14 amino acids. The CDR3 region is CSVGAQGPNYGYTF. In nucleotides, the CDR3 is TGCAGCGTGGGGGCACAGGGGCCCAACTATGGCTACACCTTC.

The gene calls are TRBV19 and TRBJ2-3; D not resolved. Trimming pared 9 bases from V and 3 bases from J, leaving 13 bases between. This CDR3 region has 13 residues. The germline CDR1 and CDR2 sequences are LNHDA and SQIVND (reference sequence). The CDR3 DNA reads TGTGCCAGCTCCCTTGTGACTACAGATACGCAGTATTTT. This encodes CASSLVTTDTQYF.

This chain connects TRBV29-1 to TRBJ2-7; no firm D call. The CDR3 covers 11 residues. CDR1 and CDR2 from the germline V gene are SQVTM and ANQGSEA. The V and J ends lost 2 bases and 3 bases respectively, with 5 bases between them. This CDR3 reads CSVEQDYEQYF. DNA of the CDR3: TGCAGCGTTGAACAGGACTACGAGCAGTACTTC.

The chain is built from TRBV4-2 and TRBJ1-6; a possible D gene is TRBD1 (5 bases). The CDR3 has 15 amino acids. CDR1 is LGHNA, CDR2 YNFKEQ, per germline. V was pared by 5 bases and J by 7 bases, with 15 bases between. CDR3 amino acids: CASSETSGTNSPLHF. The CDR3 bases are TGTGCCAGCAGCGAGACCTCTGGGACCAATTCACCCCTCCACTTT.

The chain combines TRBV29-1 with TRBJ2-7; a possible D gene is TRBD1 (6 bases). CDR1 is SQVTM, CDR2 ANQGSEA, per germline. The CDR3 totals 16 residues. The V and J ends lost 1 base and 0 bases respectively, with 16 bases between them. CDR3 region: CSVEVPGQSSSYEQYF. The CDR3 DNA follows: TGCAGCGTTGAAGTCCCAGGACAGAGCAGCTCCTACGAGCAGTACTTC.

V and J are TRBV18 and TRBJ2-5; no clear D. V gave up 0 bases and J gave up 5 bases, with 10 bases separating them. Germline CDR1 is KGHSH and CDR2 is LQKENI. CDR3 length: 14 amino acids. This CDR3 is CASSPPGPLETQYF. In DNA, the CDR3 is TGTGCCAGCTCACCACCTGGGCCCCTGGAGACCCAGTACTTC.

The V call is TRBV27, the J call TRBJ2-7; D is possibly TRBD1 or TRBD2 (5 bases each). Germline assignment: CDR1 MNHEY and CDR2 SMNVEV (reference sequence). The CDR3 is 14 residues long. V was trimmed by 8 bases and J by 0 bases, leaving 14 bases between them. The CDR3 region has the DNA TGTGCCAGCCCGGGGAGACAGCTCTCCTACGAGCAGTACTTC. Its protein is CASPGRQLSYEQYF.

This clone was seen a few times. The genes are TRBV5-1 and TRBJ1-1; D is possibly TRBD1 (6 bases). CDR1 and CDR2 from the germline V gene are SGHRS and YFSETQ. The CDR3 extends over 15 amino acids. CDR3 amino acids: CATAVGDKGMDEAFF. In DNA, the CDR3 is TGCGCTACAGCAGTAGGGGACAAAGGGATGGATGAAGCTTTCTTT. The full variable domain, its missing parts supplied by reference TRBV5-1 and TRBJ1-1, is KAGVTQTPRYLIKTRGQQVTLSCSPISGHRSVSWYQQTPGQGLQFLFEYFSETQRNKGNFPGRFSGRQFSNSRSEMNVSTLELGDSALYLCATAVGDKGMDEAFFGQGTRLTVV.

This chain uses TRBV2 with TRBJ1-5, with 10 bases matching TRBD1. The CDR3 is made up of 16 amino acids. V trimming: 7 bases; J trimming: 7 bases; junction bases outside the gene matches: 13. Germline loops: CDR1 SNHLY, CDR2 FYNNEI. CDR3 region: CASTGETGGRKQPQHF. The CDR3, as DNA: TGTGCCAGCACTGGCGAGACAGGGGGCCGGAAACAGCCCCAGCATTTT.

This clone was found many times. The rearrangement uses TRBV27 and TRBJ2-4; D not certain. V shed 0 bases and J shed 3 bases, with 3 bases lying between them. CDR1 is MNHEY, CDR2 SMNVEV, per germline (reference sequence). The CDR3 has 13 amino acids. The CDR3 nucleotides read TGTGCCAGCAGTTTATCGATCAAAAACATTCAGTACTTC. It encodes CASSLSIKNIQYF.